The source of this T cell receptor (beta chain) is a study of spatial heterogeneity in lung cancer. The study, taken as a whole, reports: Expanded intratumoral alpha and beta TCR counts tracked tumor mutation counts.

CDR3 length: 14 residues. Deletions cut 5 bases from V and 6 bases from J, with 13 bases between. Germline-derived CDR1 and CDR2 are SGHTA and FQGTGA. This clonotype was observed many times. Its specificity is not known. Time point noted: sample taken at primary tumor resection. TCRdb itself ran the 5' RACE reads through MiXCR, one entry per CDR3 protein. The profile shows about 18,000 distinct CDR3 sequences, around 6.9% of them singletons. The sample here was lung tumor tissue, taken at surgery. The chain combines TRBV7-3 with TRBJ2-2; no clear D. The TCR originated in a male donor with early-stage non-small cell lung cancer. The CDR3 is CASSQDGAPGELFF. The CDR3 region has the DNA TGTGCCAGCAGCCAGGACGGCGCCCCCGGGGAGCTGTTTTTT.